Presented here are 14 T cell receptor beta chains from one specimen sequenced in a study of blood T cell repertoires in COVID-19. Measured with immunoSEQ multiplex PCR; TCRdb has only the in-frame clones, and not every one. The sample includes around 430,000 clones, more than 75% of them seen just once. Sequenced sample: PBMCs or T cells enriched from blood (not recorded which). The receptors come from a woman aged 45-65 years who had recovered from COVID-19.

The V and J genes are TRBV6-5 and TRBJ1-6, with TRBD1 matching 9 bases. Germline CDR1 and CDR2: MNHEY and SVGAGI. The CDR3 is 15 amino acids. V lost 2 bases, J lost 7 bases, and 3 bases stayed unmatched. CDR3 sequence reads: CASSYPGTGNSPLHF. The CDR3 nucleotides are TGTGCCAGCAGTTACCCCGGGACAGGGAATTCACCCCTCCACTTT.

Of note for this clone: Other DNA sequences in the sample encode the same CDR3. V usage is TRBV30 and J usage is TRBJ1-1; maybe TRBD1 (6 bases). The germline V gene has CDR1 GTSNPN and CDR2 SVGIG (reference sequence). The V and J ends lost 0 bases and 4 bases respectively, with 9 bases between them. This CDR3 spans 13 amino acids. The CDR3 loop is CAWSVQGSTEAFF. The CDR3 DNA reads as TGTGCCTGGAGTGTACAGGGATCCACTGAAGCTTTCTTT.

The chain is built from TRBV12-3 or TRBV12-4 and TRBJ1-4, with 9 bases lining up with TRBD1. V trimming: 3 bases; J trimming: 11 bases; junction bases outside the gene matches: 4. This CDR3 region has 13 residues. The CDR3 reads CASSLGQGRKLFF. In DNA, the CDR3 is TGTGCCAGCAGTTTGGGACAGGGTAGGAAACTGTTTTTT.

The rearrangement uses TRBV9 and TRBJ2-1, with 7 bases that match TRBD2. This CDR3 spans 15 amino acids. Trimming took 3 bases from V and 2 from J; bases not matched to a gene: 5. Germline lookup yields CDR1 SGDLS and CDR2 YYNGEE. The CDR3 spells CASSARGGAYNEQFF. CDR3 DNA sequence: TGTGCCAGCAGCGCACGCGGGGGTGCCTACAATGAGCAGTTCTTC.

For the CDR3, the DNA is TGTGCCAGCAGCCAAGATAGCAGGGGTCACTATGGCTACACCTTC. It translates to CASSQDSRGHYGYTF. The V and J genes are TRBV3-1 (or the pseudogene TRBV3-2) and TRBJ1-2; TRBD1 might be the D (6 bases). V shed 0 bases and J shed 3 bases, with 11 bases lying between them. Germline V lookup: CDR1 LGHDT, CDR2 YNNKEL (reference sequence). This CDR3 is built from 15 residues.

The chain couples TRBV19 to TRBJ1-2; 7 bases align to TRBD1. Losses at the gene ends were 5 bases for V and 3 bases for J; bases not matched to a gene: 9. Germline CDR1 and CDR2: LNHDA and SQIVND (reference sequence). CDR3 length: 15 amino acids. DNA of the CDR3: TGTGCCAGTAGTCTACCGGGACAGTCTTACTATGGCTACACCTTC. This encodes CASSLPGQSYYGYTF.

This clone was picked up one time. The rearrangement uses TRBV28 and TRBJ2-7; 8 bases are a match to TRBD1. Germline V gene sequence: CDR1 MDHEN, CDR2 SYDVKM. V shed 2 bases and J 5 bases; nucleotides not matched to a gene: 5. The CDR3 spans 14 residues. The chain's CDR3 is CASSLGLTGDEQYF. The DNA for the CDR3 is TGTGCCAGCAGTTTAGGTTTGACAGGGGACGAGCAGTACTTC.

The count of this clone is one. The chain recombines TRBV7-8 with TRBJ1-1; D uncertain. V lost 5 bases to trimming and J lost 3 bases, with 10 bases between them. Germline V gene sequence: CDR1 SGHVS, CDR2 FQNEAQ. The CDR3 sequence is 13 residues long. CDR3 in amino acids: CASSRPPDTEAFF. The DNA of the CDR3 is TGTGCCAGCAGCCGTCCACCGGACACTGAAGCTTTCTTT.

This clone has a handful of counts. The V call is TRBV21-1, the J call TRBJ2-7; TRBD2, the table's D call, was not compared with the DNA. TRBV21-1 is noted as a pseudogene. The CDR3 has 15 residues. The CDR3 sequence: CASSTTPEGSYEQYF. CDR3 DNA: TGTGCCAGCAGCACGACCCCCGAGGGCTCCTACGAGCAGTACTTC.

V usage is TRBV7-9 and J usage is TRBJ1-3; D unresolved. CDR3 size: 15 residues. The ends were cut back, 5 bases at V and 0 bases at J, with 11 bases in the middle. Looked up from germline, CDR1 is SEHNR and CDR2 is FQNEAQ (reference sequence). The CDR3 coding sequence is TGTGCCAGCAGCCTCCTGCGCAACTCTGGAAACACCATATATTTT. It encodes CASSLLRNSGNTIYF.

The V and J genes are TRBV3-1 (or the pseudogene TRBV3-2) and TRBJ2-5, with a tentative D call TRBD2 (5 bases). Trimming shortened V by 2 bases and J by 3 bases, and 10 bases separated the two germline ends. Germline assignment: CDR1 LGHDT and CDR2 YNNKEL (reference sequence). The CDR3 is 14 amino acids. The CDR3 DNA is TGTGCCAGCAGCCAAAGGCGGGTAAAAGAGACCCAGTACTTC. Protein sequence: CASSQRRVKETQYF.

There are a few counts of this clone. The gene calls are TRBV7-9 and TRBJ1-1; no firm D call. This CDR3 has 14 residues. Trimming shortened V by 2 bases and J by 5 bases, and 12 bases separated the two germline ends. The V gene's germline CDR1 is SEHNR and CDR2 FQNEAQ (reference sequence). The CDR3 nucleotides are TGTGCCAGCAGCTTATCCGGTAGGAGTACTGAAGCTTTCTTT. Translation: CASSLSGRSTEAFF.

The chain uses TRBV5-1 and TRBJ1-6, with D uncertain. V gave up 2 bases and J gave up 0 bases, with 9 bases separating them. Germline values: CDR1 SGHRS, CDR2 YFSETQ. The CDR3 length is 16 residues. This chain's CDR3 is CASSFQVSSYNSPLHF. As DNA, the CDR3 is TGCGCCAGCAGCTTCCAGGTTAGCTCCTATAATTCACCCCTCCACTTT.

This clone was seen only once. The rearrangement uses TRBV7-9 and TRBJ2-1; D is uncertain. V gave up 4 bases and J gave up 5 bases, with 12 bases separating them. The CDR3 covers 14 residues. Germline V gives CDR1 SEHNR, CDR2 FQNEAQ (reference sequence). As DNA, the CDR3 is TGTGCCAGCAGCTCCAACTACGGCAACAATGAGCAGTTCTTC. Protein: CASSSNYGNNEQFF.